These 20 T cell receptor beta chains were sequenced from one sample in a study of beta chain features in type 1 diabetes. Whole-study findings and limits: Within each of all four CD4+ subsets, Type 1 diabetes patients had TCRB CDR3s that were moderately but significantly shorter.

These receptors' antigens are unknown. Sequencing targeted expressed TCRB transcripts, as all isolated RNA had been reverse transcribed. Data came from immunoSEQ multiplex PCR; TCRdb stores just in-frame clones and leaves some out. The sample records about 160,000 clones, roughly 8% being singletons. The material sequenced was central memory CD4+ T cells from blood. These receptors all come from a woman between 40 and 55 years old with type 1 diabetes.

This clone has a count of ten or more. This chain links TRBV6-5 with TRBJ2-7, with D perhaps TRBD1 (6 bases). V lost 6 bases and J 0 bases, leaving 15 bases between the germline ends. This CDR3 is 15 amino acids long. From germline, CDR1 is MNHEY and CDR2 SVGAGI. The CDR3 is CASRWRTESSYEQYF. The CDR3 nucleotides read TGTGCCAGCAGATGGAGGACAGAAAGCTCCTACGAGCAGTACTTC.

This clone was seen only a few times. The chain recombines TRBV2 with TRBJ2-7, with 9 nucleotides matching TRBD1. This CDR3 has 13 amino acids. With 4 bases clipped from V and 2 bases from J, the junction kept 0 bases outside the gene matches. Per germline, CDR1 SNHLY and CDR2 FYNNEI. The CDR3 sequence is CASSGQGAYEQYF. The CDR3 DNA sequence: TGTGCCAGCAGTGGACAGGGGGCCTACGAGCAGTACTTC.

Only a few counts were recorded for this clone. The rearrangement uses TRBV4-3 and TRBJ2-5, with no clear D. This CDR3 region has 14 residues. Per the germline V gene, CDR1 is LGHNA and CDR2 is YSLEER. The ends were cut back, 1 base at V and 6 bases at J, with 12 bases in the middle. The CDR3: CASSQGDNPKTQYF. The DNA of the CDR3 is TGCGCCAGCAGCCAAGGTGACAACCCCAAGACCCAGTACTTC.

This clone showed up just a few times. J is TRBJ1-3 and V is TRBV6-5, with D unclear. The germline V gene has CDR1 MNHEY and CDR2 SVGAGI. The length of the CDR3 is 15 residues. The V and J ends lost 6 bases and 0 bases respectively, with 12 bases between them. The CDR3 reads CASRSSISSGNTIYF. CDR3 in DNA: TGTGCCAGCAGATCTAGTATATCCTCTGGAAACACCATATATTTT.

V and J are TRBV15 and TRBJ1-1; D is ambiguous. Germline V gene sequence: CDR1 LNHNV, CDR2 YYDKDF (reference sequence). The CDR3 runs 13 residues. V lost 5 bases, J lost 1 base, and 8 bases lay in between. The DNA of the CDR3 is TGTGCCACCAGCCGGAGCGGGAACACTGAAGCTTTCTTT. Translation: CATSRSGNTEAFF. Full variable domain (missing parts from reference TRBV15 and TRBJ1-1): DAMVIQNPRYQVTQFGKPVTLSCSQTLNHNVMYWYQQKSSQAPKLLFHYYDKDFNNEADTPDNFQSRRPNTSFCFLDIRSPGLGDTAMYLCATSRSGNTEAFFGQGTRLTVV.

The J gene is TRBJ2-1, the V gene TRBV2; a weak D match, TRBD2 (5 bases). V gave up 3 bases and J gave up 7 bases, with 22 bases separating them. Germline CDR1 and CDR2: SNHLY and FYNNEI. This CDR3 is 17 amino acids long. For the CDR3, the DNA is TGTGCCAGCAGTGAGGCTAGCAGCCTCTCCCCCGCGAATGAGCAGTTCTTC. Its translation: CASSEASSLSPANEQFF.

This clone came up a few times. This chain links TRBV11-2 with TRBJ2-1; no reliable D call. The CDR3 length is 14 residues. Germline V gene sequence: CDR1 SGHAT, CDR2 FQNNGV. Trimming pared 4 bases from V and 10 bases from J, leaving 17 bases between. In DNA form, the CDR3 reads TGTGCCAGCAGCTCGGAGAGCCGATTCGGGGAGCAGTTCTTC. This codes for CASSSESRFGEQFF.

In this sample, this clone turned up many times. The junction shows a germline mismatch at one end, possibly a read error. Here the CDR3 reads CASSVDGGGPSF. In nucleotides, the CDR3 is TGTGCCAGCAGCGTAGATGGGGGAGGCCCCTCCTTC. The rearrangement links TRBV9 to TRBJ1-2, with TRBD1 as a possible D gene (5 bases). The CDR3 sequence is 12 residues long. CDR1 and CDR2 (germline): SGDLS, YYNGEE.

As regards this clone: Given a much more abundant clone one base away, this may be a read error. V is TRBV5-4 and J is TRBJ2-3, with TRBD1 matching over 7 bases. Per the germline V gene, CDR1 is SGHNT and CDR2 is YYREEE (reference sequence). The CDR3 sequence is 14 residues long. The V segment lost 2 bases and the J segment 0 bases; nucleotides outside the gene matches: 0. CDR3 nucleotide sequence: TGTGCCAGCAGCTTAGGGGGCAGCACAGATACGCAGTATTTT. This sequence encodes CASSLGGSTDTQYF. Drawing the rest from reference TRBV5-4 and TRBJ2-3, the complete variable domain is ETGVTQSPTHLIKTRGQQVTLRCSSQSGHNTVSWYQQALGQGPQFIFQYYREEENGRGNFPPRFSGLQFPNYSSELNVNALELDDSALYLCASSLGGSTDTQYFGPGTRLTVL.

J is TRBJ1-5 and V is TRBV30, with D possibly matching TRBD1 (5 bases). Germline CDR1 GTSNPN, CDR2 SVGIG (reference sequence). The CDR3 length is 15 residues. Deletions cut 2 bases from V and 2 bases from J, with 13 bases between. CDR3 nucleotide sequence: TGTGCCTGGAGTTCGCCAAGGGGTGGCAATCAGCCCCAGCATTTT. Its protein is CAWSSPRGGNQPQHF.

This clone was seen a few times. The chain has TRBV5-1 and TRBJ2-1, with a possible D match to TRBD2 (5 bases). The germline gives CDR1 SGHRS, CDR2 YFSETQ. V lost 0 bases to trimming and J lost 3 bases, with 13 bases between them. This CDR3 has 16 amino acids. Here the CDR3 reads CASSLGHGGRYNEQFF. In nucleotides, the CDR3 is TGCGCCAGCAGCTTGGGACATGGAGGACGCTACAATGAGCAGTTCTTC.

This clone was detected only a few times. This chain uses TRBV7-8 with TRBJ2-3; D is unresolved. In germline, CDR1 is SGHVS, CDR2 FQNEAQ. The germline V and J ends were trimmed by 5 bases and 5 bases, with 17 bases remaining between them. The CDR3 length is 15 residues. CDR3: CASSPARRLGDTQYF. The CDR3 coding sequence is TGTGCCAGCAGCCCAGCCAGGCGTCTGGGAGATACGCAGTATTTT.

This chain joins TRBV5-1 and TRBJ1-1; TRBD1 aligns across 9 bases. The CDR3 contains 14 residues. CDR1 SGHRS and CDR2 YFSETQ come from the germline V gene. J lost 5 bases, V lost 4 bases, and 6 bases had no gene match. The CDR3 loop reads CASSNPGQGTEAFF. CDR3 sequence (DNA): TGCGCCAGCAGCAACCCGGGACAGGGAACTGAAGCTTTCTTT.

The CDR3 region has the DNA TGTGCCAGCTCACCTGGGACAGAGCAATACGAGCAGTACTTC. Translated: CASSPGTEQYEQYF. This chain uses TRBV18 with TRBJ2-7; 7 bases match TRBD1. The CDR3 is 14 residues long. Germline V CDR1 and CDR2: KGHSH, LQKENI. V shed 3 bases, J shed 4 bases, and the junction held 6 bases outside the gene matches. The entire variable domain, with the rest obtained from reference TRBV18 and TRBJ2-7, is as follows: NAGVMQNPRHLVRRRGQEARLRCSPMKGHSHVYWYRQLPEEGLKFMVYLQKENIIDESGMPKERFSAEFPKEGPSILRIQQVVRGDSAAYFCASSPGTEQYEQYFGPGTRLTVT.

This clone occurred a few times. This rearrangement joins TRBV6-6 to TRBJ1-5, with D tentatively TRBD1 (5 bases). V lost 6 bases and J 0 bases, leaving 12 bases between the germline ends. In germline, CDR1 is MNHNY, CDR2 SVGAGI (reference sequence). This CDR3 has 15 amino acids. The DNA of the CDR3 is TGTGCCAGCAGCTCTGACAGTTTTAGCAATCAGCCCCAGCATTTT. Translation gives CASSSDSFSNQPQHF.

This clone showed up just a few times. The genes are TRBV5-4 and TRBJ1-5; 7 nucleotides agree with TRBD1. The length of the CDR3 is 16 residues. CDR1 and CDR2 (germline): SGHNT, YYREEE (reference sequence). The junction had 6 bases not matched to a gene; V was cut back by 2 bases and J by 1 base. This CDR3 is CASSLGGRGSNQPQHF. The DNA for the CDR3 is TGTGCCAGCAGCTTAGGGGGCAGGGGGAGCAATCAGCCCCAGCATTTT.

There are a few counts of this clone. The chain employs TRBV11-2 and TRBJ1-2; 7 nucleotides match TRBD1. Per germline, CDR1 SGHAT and CDR2 FQNNGV. V trimming: 1 base; J trimming: 1 base; junction bases outside the gene matches: 3. This CDR3 contains 15 residues. CDR3 sequence: CASSLATGDNYGYTF. CDR3 bases: TGTGCCAGCAGCTTAGCCACAGGGGATAACTATGGCTACACCTTC.

This clone was seen only a few times. The chain couples TRBV19 to TRBJ2-1, with 8 positions matching TRBD2. V shed 6 bases, J shed 6 bases, and the junction held 7 bases outside the gene matches. This CDR3 has 14 residues. Per the germline V gene, CDR1 is LNHDA and CDR2 is SQIVND (reference sequence). DNA of the CDR3: TGTGCCAGTAGAACCGGGACTAGGGCCAATGAGCAGTTCTTC. Protein sequence: CASRTGTRANEQFF. Using reference TRBV19 and TRBJ2-1 for the parts outside the CDR3, the full variable domain is DGGITQSPKYLFRKEGQNVTLSCEQNLNHDAMYWYRQDPGQGLRLIYYSQIVNDFQKGDIAEGYSVSREKKESFPLTVTSAQKNPTAFYLCASRTGTRANEQFFGPGTRLTVL.

This chain links TRBV10-3 with TRBJ1-5; D possibly corresponds to TRBD1 (5 bases). This CDR3 spans 14 amino acids. Germline V gene lookup returns CDR1 ENHRY and CDR2 SYGVKD. Trimming removed 2 bases from V and 10 bases from J, with 15 bases in between. The CDR3 coding sequence is TGTGCCATCAGTGAGGGTAGGACGACAGACCCCCAGCATTTT. The encoded protein is CAISEGRTTDPQHF.

This clone has a handful of counts. The rearrangement joins TRBV6-1 to TRBJ2-7; 7 nucleotides align to TRBD2. CDR1 MNHNS and CDR2 SASEGT come from the germline V gene. The CDR3 extends over 15 amino acids. V lost 8 bases to trimming and J lost 1 base; unmatched junction nucleotides: 11. CDR3 in amino acids: CASLSGRGRSYEQYF. The CDR3 DNA is TGTGCCAGCCTCTCAGGGAGGGGAAGGTCCTACGAGCAGTACTTC.